This T cell receptor (beta chain) originates from a study of somatic mutations in cytotoxic T cells in rheumatoid arthritis (dated by TCRdb to between 2016 and 2019). With regard to the full study: Right after diagnosis and prior to the start of any treatment, 30 to 35 ml EDTA of peripheral blood was drawn from patients. Some V beta antibody-stained T-cell populations were flow-sorted on a FACSAria II or Sony SH800 at nearly 100% purity, and sorted V beta1+ cells also underwent TCRB sequencing. In newly diagnosed rheumatoid arthritis without treatment, the study examined if expanded CD8+ T-cell clones harbor somatic mutations, relying on TCRB deep sequencing to characterize clonality. A total of around 60 rheumatoid arthritis patients and 20 or so healthy controls underwent TCRB deep sequencing. The median ages of the patient and control groups were essentially identical. Here is what the overall study found, with its caveats: It was unknown which antigens the expanded CD8+ clones targeted, and their absence from virus-specific databases did not exclude viral specificity. The finding that TRBV07 was slightly underrepresented in patients was left unadjusted for multiple comparisons. In about an eighth of the roughly 60 patients the largest CD8+ clone exceeded 20% of CD8+ cells, and several identical CD8+ TCRB sequences were shared between blood and synovial fluid. Healthy controls showed no age-related increase in CD8+ clonality, whereas patients did (Spearman r ≈ 0.49). CD8+ T-cell clonality did not differ significantly between rheumatoid arthritis patients and age-matched healthy controls.

Comment on this clone: Its antigen is currently not known. No qualities accompany the bases; no much larger clone lies one base away.

Flow cytometry confirmed the purity of CD4+ and CD8+ cells that had been isolated by positive magnetic bead selection on an AutoMACS. Initial screening for clonal expansions relied on flow cytometry with a TCR V beta antibody panel, after which sorted CD8+ fractions underwent TCRB deep sequencing for characterization. Peripheral blood mononuclear cells were isolated by Ficoll-Paque PLUS density gradient separation. DNA from CD4-enriched, CD8-enriched or PBMC samples was extracted using Nucleospin Tissue or Tissue XS kits and then quantified on a Qubit 2.0 fluorometer. The CDR3 starts with the cysteine, ends with the phenylalanine, and has 14 residues. This entry keeps only the CDR3 DNA: 42 bases, framed from base 1. V has 4 bases trimmed and J has 2 bases trimmed; junction bases matching no gene number 3. Via the germline V gene (reference sequence), CDR1 is SEHNR and CDR2 FQNEAQ. Genomic DNA underwent TCRB CDR3 sequencing using the immunoSEQ assay. From the authors' description of their analysis: Only a few patient CD8+ clones larger than 1% matched published virus-specific TCRB sequences when compared against them. The analyses included only productive TCRB rearrangements. Clonality was calculated as a Shannon entropy-based productive clonality index, and a clone was defined by a unique TCRB CDR3 sequence. Repertoire overlap between two samples was calculated from the template counts of each clone relative to total templates per sample. V-gene usage from TCRB sequencing and V-gene usage measured by flow cytometry were correlated (Spearman r of around 0.6). TCRdb obtained this table from immuneACCESS and retained in-frame rearrangements with V and J assigned. These tables miss some clones; where compared with another copy, unresolved V genes account for less than half of the shortfall, and the remainder is unexplained. From that table come the V and J calls and clone size; the DNA was used to work out D and trimming. The sample table shows about 19,000 clones, and roughly 85% are seen once. The ten largest clones capture 6% to 8.5% of the sample.

The chain employs TRBV7-9 and TRBJ2-7; 9 nucleotides in the junction match TRBD2. The sequencing input was CD8+ T cells sorted from blood. The clonotype comes from a middle-aged woman with rheumatoid arthritis. The CDR3 region: CASSSGLAPYEQYF. The sequence in DNA is TGTGCCAGCAGCTCGGGACTAGCCCCCTACGAGCAGTACTTC. Full variable domain (CDR3 extended with the reference TRBV7-9 and TRBJ2-7 proteins): DTGVSQNPRHKITKRGQNVTFRCDPISEHNRLYWYRQTLGQGPEFLTYFQNEAQLEKSRLLSDRFSAERPKGSFSTLEIQRTEQGDSAMYLCASSSGLAPYEQYFGPGTRLTVT.